This TCR beta chain originates from a study of shared clonotypes between healthy human individuals. Findings and caveats of the study: Some naive CD4 clonotypes, around 5%, turned up in common across several donors. Compared with memory subsets, naive subsets generally had larger estimated richness.

Into CD45RA+ naive and CD45RA-negative memory subsets, the CD4+ cells were split. Clones were sequenced by immunoSEQ multiplex PCR, and TCRdb holds only the in-frame ones, with some missing. The profile shows approximately 980,000 clones, around 80% of them singletons. V was pared by 2 bases and J by 1 base, with 8 bases of the junction left unmatched. This CDR3 contains 17 residues. In germline, CDR1 is LNHNV, CDR2 YYDKDF (reference sequence). Concerning this clone itself: Its antigen is unknown.

V gene TRBV15 combines with J gene TRBJ1-1, with 9 bases lining up with TRBD1. The sample taken for sequencing was memory CD4+ T cells sorted from blood. This sample's subset: CD45RA-negative fraction. The TCR originated in a man between 18 and 35 years old in good health. CDR3 sequence: CATSRSWTGEANTEAFF. CDR3 coding DNA: TGTGCCACCAGCAGAAGTTGGACAGGGGAGGCGAACACTGAAGCTTTCTTT.